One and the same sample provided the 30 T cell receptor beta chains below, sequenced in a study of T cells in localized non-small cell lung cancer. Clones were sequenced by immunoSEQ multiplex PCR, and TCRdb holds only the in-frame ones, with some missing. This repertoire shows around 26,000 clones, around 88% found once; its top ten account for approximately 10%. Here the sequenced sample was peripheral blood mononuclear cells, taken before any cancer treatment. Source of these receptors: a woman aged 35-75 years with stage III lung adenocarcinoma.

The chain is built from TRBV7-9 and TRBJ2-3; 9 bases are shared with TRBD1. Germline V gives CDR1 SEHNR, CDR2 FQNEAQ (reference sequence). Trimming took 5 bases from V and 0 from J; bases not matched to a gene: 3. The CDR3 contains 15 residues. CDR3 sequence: CASSRTGASTDTQYF. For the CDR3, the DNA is TGTGCCAGCAGCAGGACAGGGGCCAGCACAGATACGCAGTATTTT. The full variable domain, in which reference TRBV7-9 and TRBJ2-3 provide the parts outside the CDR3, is DTGVSQNPRHKITKRGQNVTFRCDPISEHNRLYWYRQTLGQGPEFLTYFQNEAQLEKSRLLSDRFSAERPKGSFSTLEIQRTEQGDSAMYLCASSRTGASTDTQYFGPGTRLTVL.

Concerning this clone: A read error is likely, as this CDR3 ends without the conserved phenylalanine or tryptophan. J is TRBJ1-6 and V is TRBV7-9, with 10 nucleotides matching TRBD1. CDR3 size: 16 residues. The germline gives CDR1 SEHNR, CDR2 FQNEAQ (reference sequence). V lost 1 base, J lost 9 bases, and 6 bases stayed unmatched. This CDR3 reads CASSLERGQGTSPLHL. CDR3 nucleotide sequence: TGTGCCAGCAGCTTAGAACGGGGACAGGGGACTTCACCCCTCCACCTT.

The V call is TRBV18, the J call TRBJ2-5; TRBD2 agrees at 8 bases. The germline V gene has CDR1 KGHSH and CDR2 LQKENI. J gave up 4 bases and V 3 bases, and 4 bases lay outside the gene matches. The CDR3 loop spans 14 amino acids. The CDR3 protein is CASSPRLAGETQYF. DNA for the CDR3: TGTGCCAGCTCACCCCGGCTAGCGGGAGAGACCCAGTACTTC.

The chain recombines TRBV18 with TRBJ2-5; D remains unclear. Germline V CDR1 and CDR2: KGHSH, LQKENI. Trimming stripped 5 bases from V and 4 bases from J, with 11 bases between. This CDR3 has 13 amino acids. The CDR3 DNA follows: TGTGCCAGCTCAAACGAACTGGGAGAGACCCAGTACTTC. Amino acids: CASSNELGETQYF.

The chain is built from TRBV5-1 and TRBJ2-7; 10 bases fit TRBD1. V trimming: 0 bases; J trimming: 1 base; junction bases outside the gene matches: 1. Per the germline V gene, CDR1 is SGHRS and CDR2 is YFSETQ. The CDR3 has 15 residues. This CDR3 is CASSLAGQGSYEQYF. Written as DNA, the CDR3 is TGCGCCAGCAGCTTGGCGGGACAGGGGTCCTACGAGCAGTACTTC.

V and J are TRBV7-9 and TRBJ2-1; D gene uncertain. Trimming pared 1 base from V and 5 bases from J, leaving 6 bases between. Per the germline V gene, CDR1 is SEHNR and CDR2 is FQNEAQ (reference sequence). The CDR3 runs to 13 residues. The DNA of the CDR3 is TGTGCCAGCAGCTTAGAGATCCACAATGAGCAGTTCTTC. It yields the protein CASSLEIHNEQFF.

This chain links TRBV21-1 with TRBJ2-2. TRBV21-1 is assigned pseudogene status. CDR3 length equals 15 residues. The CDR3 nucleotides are TGTGCCAGCAGCAGAATGATCGAGAACACCGGGGAGCTGTTTTTT. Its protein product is CASSRMIENTGELFF.

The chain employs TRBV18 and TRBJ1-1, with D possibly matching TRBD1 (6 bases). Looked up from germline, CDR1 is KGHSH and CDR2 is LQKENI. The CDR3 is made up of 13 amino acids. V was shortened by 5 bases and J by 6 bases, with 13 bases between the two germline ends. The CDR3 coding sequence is TGTGCCAGCTCAACGGGACAAAACGCTGAAGCTTTCTTT. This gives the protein CASSTGQNAEAFF.

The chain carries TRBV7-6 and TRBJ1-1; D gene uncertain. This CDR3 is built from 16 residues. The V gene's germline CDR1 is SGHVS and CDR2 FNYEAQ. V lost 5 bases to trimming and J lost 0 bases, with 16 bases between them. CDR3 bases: TGTGCCAGCAGCCCCCTTACATTTGCACTGAACACTGAAGCTTTCTTT. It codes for CASSPLTFALNTEAFF.

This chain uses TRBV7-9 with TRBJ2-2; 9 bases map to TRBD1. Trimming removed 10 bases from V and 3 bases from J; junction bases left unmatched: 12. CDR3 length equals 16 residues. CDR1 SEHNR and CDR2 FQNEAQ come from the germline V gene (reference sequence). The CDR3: CAIGLRTGADTGELFF. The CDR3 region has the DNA TGTGCCATAGGTTTGAGGACAGGGGCGGACACCGGGGAGCTGTTTTTT. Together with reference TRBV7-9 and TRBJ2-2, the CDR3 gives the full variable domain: DTGVSQNPRHKITKRGQNVTFRCDPISEHNRLYWYRQTLGQGPEFLTYFQNEAQLEKSRLLSDRFSAERPKGSFSTLEIQRTEQGDSAMYLCAIGLRTGADTGELFFGEGSRLTVL.

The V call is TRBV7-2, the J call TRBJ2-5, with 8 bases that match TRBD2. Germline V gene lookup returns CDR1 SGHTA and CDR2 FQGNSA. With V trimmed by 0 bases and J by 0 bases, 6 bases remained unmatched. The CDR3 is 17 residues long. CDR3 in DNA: TGTGCCAGCAGCTTAGCCCAAGCGGGGGCAAACCAAGAGACCCAGTACTTC. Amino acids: CASSLAQAGANQETQYF.

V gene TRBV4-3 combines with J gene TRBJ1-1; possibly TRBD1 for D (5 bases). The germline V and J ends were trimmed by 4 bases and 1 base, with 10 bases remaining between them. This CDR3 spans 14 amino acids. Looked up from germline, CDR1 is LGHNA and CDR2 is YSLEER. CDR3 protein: CASSPLQGNTEAFF. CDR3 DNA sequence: TGCGCCAGCAGCCCCTTGCAGGGGAACACTGAAGCTTTCTTT.

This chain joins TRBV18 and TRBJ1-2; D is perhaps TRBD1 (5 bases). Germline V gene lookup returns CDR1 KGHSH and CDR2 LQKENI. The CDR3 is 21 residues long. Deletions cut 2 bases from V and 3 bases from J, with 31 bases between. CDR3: CASSPVDTPTLTPGGDYGYTF. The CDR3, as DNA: TGTGCCAGCTCACCAGTGGACACCCCCACTTTAACCCCCGGTGGTGACTATGGCTACACCTTC.

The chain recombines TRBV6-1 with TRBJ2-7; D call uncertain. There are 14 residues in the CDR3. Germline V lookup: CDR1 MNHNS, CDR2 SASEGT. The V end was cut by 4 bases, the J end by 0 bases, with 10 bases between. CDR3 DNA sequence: TGTGCCAGCAGTGGTCAGGTTAACTCCTACGAGCAGTACTTC. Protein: CASSGQVNSYEQYF.

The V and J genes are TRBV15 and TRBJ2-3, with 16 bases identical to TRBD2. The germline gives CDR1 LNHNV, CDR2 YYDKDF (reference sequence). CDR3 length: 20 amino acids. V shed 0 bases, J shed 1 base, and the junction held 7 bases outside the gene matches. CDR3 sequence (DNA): TGTGCCACCAGCAGAGATCCAGTCGGGACTAGCGGGAGGGGCACAGATACGCAGTATTTT. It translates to CATSRDPVGTSGRGTDTQYF.

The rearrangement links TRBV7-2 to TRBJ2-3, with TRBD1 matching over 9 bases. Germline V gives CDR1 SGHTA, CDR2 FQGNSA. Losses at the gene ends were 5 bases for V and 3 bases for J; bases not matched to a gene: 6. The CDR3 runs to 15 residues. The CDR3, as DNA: TGTGCCAGCAGCACCCAGACAGGGGGGACAGATACGCAGTATTTT. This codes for CASSTQTGGTDTQYF.

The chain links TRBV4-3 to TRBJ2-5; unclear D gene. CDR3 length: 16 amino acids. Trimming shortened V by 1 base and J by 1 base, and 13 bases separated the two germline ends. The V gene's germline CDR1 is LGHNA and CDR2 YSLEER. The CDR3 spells CASSQGLALVQETQYF. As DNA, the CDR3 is TGCGCCAGCAGCCAAGGCCTGGCGCTAGTCCAAGAGACCCAGTACTTC.

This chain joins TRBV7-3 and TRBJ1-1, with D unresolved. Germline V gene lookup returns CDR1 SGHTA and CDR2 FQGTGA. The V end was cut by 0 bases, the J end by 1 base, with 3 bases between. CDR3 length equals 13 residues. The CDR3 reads CASSLTRNTEAFF. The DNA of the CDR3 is TGTGCCAGCAGCTTAACAAGGAACACTGAAGCTTTCTTT.

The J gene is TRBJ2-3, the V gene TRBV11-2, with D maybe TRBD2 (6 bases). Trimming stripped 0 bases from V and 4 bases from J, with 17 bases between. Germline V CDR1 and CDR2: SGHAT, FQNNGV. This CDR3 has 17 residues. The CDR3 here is CASSLDNRLVGADTQYF. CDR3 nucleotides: TGTGCCAGCAGCTTAGATAATCGACTAGTTGGTGCAGATACGCAGTATTTT. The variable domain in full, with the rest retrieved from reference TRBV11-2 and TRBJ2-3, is EAGVAQSPRYKIIEKRQSVAFWCNPISGHATLYWYQQILGQGPKLLIQFQNNGVVDDSQLPKDRFSAERLKGVDSTLKIQPAKLEDSAVYLCASSLDNRLVGADTQYFGPGTRLTVL.

The CDR3 DNA is TGTGCCAGCATCCCTAGTACGGGCTACGAGCAGTACTTC. Protein sequence: CASIPSTGYEQYF. The chain uses TRBV2 and TRBJ2-7; D not resolved. Trimming took 7 bases from V and 3 from J, leaving 13 bases between them. Germline lookup yields CDR1 SNHLY and CDR2 FYNNEI. The CDR3 is made up of 13 amino acids.

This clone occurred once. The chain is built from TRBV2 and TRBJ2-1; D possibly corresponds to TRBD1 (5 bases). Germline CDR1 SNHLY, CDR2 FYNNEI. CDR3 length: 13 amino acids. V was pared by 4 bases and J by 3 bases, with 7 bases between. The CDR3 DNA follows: TGTGCCAGCAGTGTCCAGGGCTACAATGAGCAGTTCTTC. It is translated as CASSVQGYNEQFF.

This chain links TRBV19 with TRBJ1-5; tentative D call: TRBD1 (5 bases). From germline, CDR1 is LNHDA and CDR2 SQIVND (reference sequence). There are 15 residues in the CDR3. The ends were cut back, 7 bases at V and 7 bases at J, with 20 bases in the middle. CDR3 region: CASTPTGVAGQPQHF. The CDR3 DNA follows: TGTGCCAGTACCCCGACGGGAGTTGCAGGGCAGCCCCAGCATTTT.

The CDR3: CASGRAGNYEQYF. The CDR3 DNA is TGTGCCAGCGGCCGAGCGGGGAACTACGAGCAGTACTTC. The chain combines TRBV6-1 with TRBJ2-7; 7 nucleotides line up with TRBD2. Germline CDR1 reads MNHNS; CDR2 reads SASEGT. V lost 8 bases to trimming and J lost 3 bases; unmatched junction nucleotides: 7. The CDR3 length is 13 residues.

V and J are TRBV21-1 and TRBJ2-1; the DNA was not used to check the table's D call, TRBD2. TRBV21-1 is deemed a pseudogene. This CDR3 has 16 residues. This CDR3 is CASSKAGEGPYNEQFF. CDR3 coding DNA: TGTGCCAGCAGCAAAGCAGGGGAGGGCCCCTACAATGAGCAGTTCTTC.

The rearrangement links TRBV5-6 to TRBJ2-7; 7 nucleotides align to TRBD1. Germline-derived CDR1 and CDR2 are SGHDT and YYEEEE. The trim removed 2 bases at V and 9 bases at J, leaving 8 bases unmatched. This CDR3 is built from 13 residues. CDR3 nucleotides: TGTGCCAGCAGCTTTGAGGGGGCGGTCTGGCAGTACTTC. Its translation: CASSFEGAVWQYF.

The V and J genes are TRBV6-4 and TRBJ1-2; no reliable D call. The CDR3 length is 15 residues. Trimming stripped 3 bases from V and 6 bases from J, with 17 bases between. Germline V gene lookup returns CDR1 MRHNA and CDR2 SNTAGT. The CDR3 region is CASSEEMSRPHGYTF. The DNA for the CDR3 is TGTGCCAGCAGTGAGGAAATGAGCCGTCCACATGGCTACACCTTC.

The CDR3 DNA reads TGTGCCAGCAGCGCTGGGACTAGAGACGAGCAGTACTTC. It specifies CASSAGTRDEQYF. This chain connects TRBV5-4 to TRBJ2-7, with 8 bases aligning to TRBD2. CDR3 size: 13 residues. Germline V gene sequence: CDR1 SGHNT, CDR2 YYREEE (reference sequence). J lost 5 bases, V lost 4 bases, and 5 bases had no gene match. Using reference TRBV5-4 and TRBJ2-7 for the parts outside the CDR3, the full variable domain is ETGVTQSPTHLIKTRGQQVTLRCSSQSGHNTVSWYQQALGQGPQFIFQYYREEENGRGNFPPRFSGLQFPNYSSELNVNALELDDSALYLCASSAGTRDEQYFGPGTRLTVT.

CDR3 in amino acids: CASGGVGRDEQYF. Here the CDR3 DNA reads TGTGCCAGCGGAGGGGTAGGACGGGACGAGCAGTACTTC. The rearrangement uses TRBV6-1 and TRBJ2-7, with D maybe TRBD2 (6 bases). The V gene lost 8 bases and the J gene lost 5 bases, with 16 bases spanning the gap. The CDR3 loop spans 13 amino acids. Looked up from germline, CDR1 is MNHNS and CDR2 is SASEGT.

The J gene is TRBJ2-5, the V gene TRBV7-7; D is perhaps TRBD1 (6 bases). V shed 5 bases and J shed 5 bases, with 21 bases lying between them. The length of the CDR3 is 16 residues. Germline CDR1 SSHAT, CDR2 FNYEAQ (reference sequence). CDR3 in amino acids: CASSHGRLTRGETQYF. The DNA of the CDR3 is TGTGCCAGCAGCCACGGGCGACTCACTAGGGGGGAGACCCAGTACTTC.

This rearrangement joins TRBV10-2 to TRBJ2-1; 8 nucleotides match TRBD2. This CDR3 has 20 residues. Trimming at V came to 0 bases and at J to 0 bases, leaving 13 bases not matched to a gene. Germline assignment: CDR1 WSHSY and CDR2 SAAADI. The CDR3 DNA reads TGCGCCAGCAGTGAGTCTGGGCCGGGTAGCGGGATCAGCTCCTACAATGAGCAGTTCTTC. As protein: CASSESGPGSGISSYNEQFF.